The rows below give T cell receptor beta chains drawn from one sample of a study of T cell repertoires in cytomegalovirus infection. TCRdb fed the reads into MiXCR, producing one record per CDR3 protein. The sample includes around 770,000 distinct CDR3 sequences, 25% to 30% of them seen just once. Their cognate antigens are unknown. The material sequenced was cultured CD8+ T cells from PBMCs, taken from culture after CMV antigen stimulation. These receptors all come from a human donor in good health (CMV status not recorded). Some clones in this sample may be carry-over from other donors' samples. Both conserved end residues are part of each CDR3. D genes are given only for firm matches. Clone size, where shown, is once, few, many, or a class for clones that have expanded.

CDR3aa | CDR3nt | abundance | d_gene | j_gene | v_gene
CATSPYKGFEQFF | TGTGCCACCAGCCCTTACAAAGGGTTTGAGCAGTTCTTC | - | - | TRBJ2-1 | TRBV15
CASDSTDTQYF | TGTGCCAGCGACAGCACAGATACGCAGTATTTT | few | - | TRBJ2-3 | TRBV27
CASRGADSPNEQFF | TGCGCCAGCAGAGGGGCGGACAGCCCCAATGAGCAGTTCTTC | few | - | TRBJ2-1 | TRBV10-2
CASSIIAGGPPDTQYF | TGTGCCAGCAGTATCATAGCGGGGGGGCCGCCAGATACGCAGTATTTT | - | TRBD2 | TRBJ2-3 | TRBV12-3/TRBV12-4
CASTPPSGTGPFLDTGELFF | TGTGCCAGTACCCCACCCTCCGGGACAGGCCCCTTTCTAGACACCGGGGAGCTGTTTTTT | few | TRBD1 | TRBJ2-2 | TRBV19
CSASAYVQGNEQFF | TGCAGTGCCTCTGCGTACGTCCAGGGCAATGAGCAGTTCTTC | few | - | TRBJ2-1 | TRBV20-1
CASSSGTTVYEQYF | TGTGCCAGCAGCTCCGGGACAACGGTATACGAGCAGTACTTC | many | - | TRBJ2-7 | TRBV7-6
CASSASRDFLHGTQYF | TGTGCCAGCAGTGCATCGAGGGACTTCCTTCACGGTACGCAGTATTTT | - | - | TRBJ2-3 | TRBV28
CASNNDRRNTEAFF | TGTGCCAGCAACAATGACAGGCGGAACACTGAAGCTTTCTTT | - | - | TRBJ1-1 | TRBV27
CASSLGRAKAFF | TGTGCCAGCAGCCTCGGTAGGGCTAAAGCTTTCTTT | - | - | TRBJ1-1 | TRBV5-6
CASSLTGINQPQHF | TGTGCCAGCAGCCTTACAGGGATCAATCAGCCCCAGCATTTT | many | - | TRBJ1-5 | TRBV7-2
CASSWSGANEQFF | TGTGCCAGCAGTTGGTCGGGGGCAAATGAGCAGTTCTTC | - | - | TRBJ2-1 | TRBV27
CAIRTGSQSSYNEQFF | TGTGCCATCAGGACAGGGTCGCAGAGCTCCTACAATGAGCAGTTCTTC | few | TRBD1 | TRBJ2-1 | TRBV10-3
CASSLRNREVWSHEKLFF | TGTGCCAGCAGTTTACGAAACAGGGAGGTGTGGAGTCATGAAAAACTGTTTTTT | - | - | TRBJ1-4 | TRBV28
CASTTWDSSTDTQYF | TGTGCCAGCACGACCTGGGATAGTAGCACAGATACGCAGTATTTT | few | - | TRBJ2-3 | TRBV28
CASSLGYANTGELFF | TGTGCCAGCAGCTTGGGCTACGCGAACACCGGGGAGCTGTTTTTT | many | - | TRBJ2-2 | TRBV11-2
CSVLEGSSNQPQHF | TGCAGCGTTTTGGAGGGAAGCAGCAATCAGCCCCAGCATTTT | - | - | TRBJ1-5 | TRBV29-1
CASGTSGGASDTQYF | TGTGCCAGCGGGACTAGCGGGGGGGCCTCAGATACGCAGTATTTT | - | TRBD2 | TRBJ2-3 | TRBV7-9
CASSIVARSSYNEQFF | TGTGCCAGTAGTATAGTAGCGAGGAGCTCCTACAATGAGCAGTTCTTC | - | - | TRBJ2-1 | TRBV19
CASSEIGQQETQYF | TGTGCCAGCAGTGAAATAGGACAGCAAGAGACCCAGTACTTC | - | - | TRBJ2-5 | TRBV6-1
CASSGDPEAFF | TGTGCCAGCAGCGGGGACCCTGAAGCTTTCTTT | - | - | TRBJ1-1 | TRBV7-9
CASSIASGQPQHF | TGTGCCAGTAGTATAGCTTCTGGTCAGCCCCAGCATTTT | few | - | TRBJ1-5 | TRBV19
CASSPPGQGAEGYTF | TGTGCCAGCAGCCCCCCGGGACAGGGGGCGGAAGGCTACACCTTC | - | TRBD1 | TRBJ1-2 | TRBV7-2
CASSPWDRFQETQYF | TGTGCCAGCAGCCCCTGGGACAGATTTCAAGAGACCCAGTACTTC | few | TRBD1 | TRBJ2-5 | TRBV4-2
CASSLLQGPSGREQFF | TGTGCCAGCAGTTTACTTCAGGGGCCCTCGGGACGGGAGCAGTTCTTC | few | - | TRBJ2-1 | TRBV12-3/TRBV12-4
CASSTPETGGTEAFF | TGTGCCAGCAGCACTCCCGAGACGGGGGGAACTGAAGCTTTCTTT | - | - | TRBJ1-1 | TRBV5-4
CASSLGGIHEKLFF | TGTGCCAGCAGTTTAGGCGGTATTCATGAAAAACTGTTTTTT | - | - | TRBJ1-4 | TRBV27
CSAKGQGGGYTF | TGCAGTGCTAAGGGACAGGGGGGCGGCTACACCTTC | once | TRBD1 | TRBJ1-2 | TRBV20-1
CASSYTATDVYGYTF | TGTGCCAGCAGTTACACTGCGACAGATGTCTATGGCTACACCTTC | - | - | TRBJ1-2 | TRBV6-5
CATPSRVIPPNTEAFF | TGTGCCACCCCGAGCAGGGTTATCCCTCCGAACACTGAAGCTTTCTTT | - | - | TRBJ1-1 | TRBV10-3
CASSEGQRVVETQYF | TGTGCCAGCAGCGAGGGACAGAGGGTCGTAGAGACCCAGTACTTC | - | TRBD1 | TRBJ2-5 | TRBV11-3
CASSYSVGGSHEQFF | TGTGCCAGCAGTTACTCGGTCGGGGGTTCGCATGAGCAGTTCTTC | - | - | TRBJ2-1 | TRBV6-6
CASSQDIAGGAKNIQYF | TGCGCCAGCAGCCAAGATATAGCGGGGGGGGCCAAAAACATTCAGTACTTC | - | TRBD2 | TRBJ2-4 | TRBV4-3
CASTTGSGNTIYF | TGTGCCAGCACCACTGGGAGCGGAAACACCATATATTTT | few | - | TRBJ1-3 | TRBV7-9
CSARDPPKGVSYEQYF | TGCAGTGCTAGAGATCCCCCAAAGGGGGTCTCCTACGAGCAGTACTTC | - | - | TRBJ2-7 | TRBV20-1
CASTPMGTGNEQFF | TGTGCCAGCACCCCCATGGGGACGGGCAATGAGCAGTTCTTC | - | - | TRBJ2-1 | TRBV6-5
CASSPSLTDTQYF | TGTGCCAGCAGTCCCTCTTTGACAGATACGCAGTATTTT | - | - | TRBJ2-3 | TRBV12-3/TRBV12-4
CASSLARLQTQYF | TGTGCCAGCAGCTTAGCTAGACTGCAGACCCAGTACTTC | - | - | TRBJ2-5 | TRBV7-9
CASSVASSWGHNEQFF | TGTGCCAGCAGCGTCGCTTCTTCGTGGGGTCACAATGAGCAGTTCTTC | - | - | TRBJ2-1 | TRBV9
CASSDETGANTGELFF | TGTGCCAGCAGTGACGAGACAGGGGCGAACACCGGGGAGCTGTTTTTT | few | TRBD1 | TRBJ2-2 | TRBV6-1
CASSFGSKNEQFF | TGTGCCAGCAGCTTCGGGTCCAAGAATGAGCAGTTCTTC | few | - | TRBJ2-1 | TRBV5-4
CASSSEWGSTDTQYF | TGTGCCAGCAGTTCTGAGTGGGGTAGCACAGATACGCAGTATTTT | - | - | TRBJ2-3 | TRBV11-1
CASSSDFSPDTQYF | TGTGCCAGCAGCTCCGACTTTTCCCCAGATACGCAGTATTTT | few | - | TRBJ2-3 | TRBV13
CASSFSQGRANTGELFF | TGTGCCAGCAGTTTCTCCCAGGGCAGGGCGAACACCGGGGAGCTGTTTTTT | - | - | TRBJ2-2 | TRBV27
CASSVGGDSYSNQPQHF | TGTGCCAGCAGCGTTGGAGGGGACAGTTATAGCAATCAGCCCCAGCATTTT | few | TRBD1 | TRBJ1-5 | TRBV5-5
CASSSSPPGQTTTNEKLFF | TGTGCCAGCAGCTCTTCCCCCCCGGGACAGACAACAACTAATGAAAAACTGTTTTTT | many | TRBD1 | TRBJ1-4 | TRBV7-8
CAIGSGDHYGYTF | TGTGCCATCGGGTCGGGGGATCACTATGGCTACACCTTC | - | - | TRBJ1-2 | TRBV10-3
CASSFPGQKSSNYGYTF | TGCGCCAGCAGCTTCCCGGGACAGAAGAGTTCTAACTATGGCTACACCTTC | - | TRBD1 | TRBJ1-2 | TRBV5-1
CASSEETTGPNQPQHF | TGTGCCAGCAGTGAAGAAACAACCGGACCCAATCAGCCCCAGCATTTT | few | - | TRBJ1-5 | TRBV2
CASSPEGDEQFF | TGTGCCAGCAGTCCCGAGGGGGATGAGCAGTTCTTC | many | - | TRBJ2-1 | TRBV6-1